Listed below are T cell receptor beta chains from one sample, sequenced in a study of regulatory T cells in long-lasting Graves disease. Each CDR3 protein gets one entry after TCRdb re-called the multiplex PCR reads with MiXCR. In the table there are approximately 270,000 distinct CDR3 sequences, about 17% of which are singletons. These sequences were also reported in another study, on T cells in Graves' hyperthyroidism and ophthalmopathy.

The sequencing used peripheral blood mononuclear cells (PBMCs), collected at new diagnosis, from a patient treated with antithyroid drugs. These receptors all stem from a woman in her twenties or thirties with Graves disease. Each CDR3 is given with its conserved first and last residue. The order of the fields is clone size, D gene, V gene, J gene, CDR3 protein, CDR3 DNA. D genes are given only for firm matches. Clone size is given for some rows only: seen once, a few or many times, or a class if the clone is expanded.

many	-	TRBV12-3/TRBV12-4	TRBJ1-1	CASSSTVKGEAFF	TGTGCCAGCAGCTCTACAGTGAAAGGTGAAGCTTTCTTT
many	-	TRBV7-9	TRBJ1-5	CASSFSGVLTDTQHF	TGTGCCAGCAGCTTTAGCGGGGTTCTCACAGATACGCAGCATTTT
many	-	TRBV6-1	TRBJ1-3	CASSDSLGGNTIYF	TGTGCCAGCTCGGATAGCCTGGGGGGAAACACCATATATTTT
many	-	TRBV7-9	TRBJ1-2	CASSFDKNYGYTF	TGTGCCAGCAGCTTTGACAAGAACTATGGCTACACCTTC
-	TRBD2	TRBV7-3	TRBJ2-3	CASSWTRDDTQYF	TGTGCCAGCAGCTGGACTAGAGATGATACGCAGTATTTT
-	-	TRBV29-1	TRBJ2-2	CSVDRGKEPGELFF	TGCAGCGTTGATCGGGGAAAGGAGCCCGGGGAGCTGTTTTTT
many	-	TRBV3-1	TRBJ1-4	CASSRNTYGSTNEKLFF	TGTGCCAGCAGTCGAAACACCTACGGCTCAACTAATGAAAAACTGTTTTTT
many	-	TRBV2	TRBJ1-6	CASSEFSGRLTSSPLHF	TGTGCCAGCAGTGAATTTTCGGGACGACTTACCTCTTCACCCCTCCACTTT
-	-	TRBV9	TRBJ2-7	CASSAAGLPYEQYF	TGTGCCAGCAGCGCCGCGGGACTCCCCTACGAGCAGTACTTC
few	-	TRBV20-1	TRBJ1-2	CSASPTAYGYTF	TGCAGTGCTTCACCGACTGCCTATGGCTACACCTTC
many	TRBD1	TRBV28	TRBJ1-1	CASSQGTGGWTEAFF	TGTGCCAGCAGTCAAGGGACAGGGGGATGGACTGAAGCTTTCTTT
many	-	TRBV10-3	TRBJ1-6	CAISERGRDSPLHF	TGTGCCATCAGTGAGCGGGGTAGGGATTCACCCCTCCACTTT
-	TRBD2	TRBV10-3	TRBJ2-2	CASGRGTGELFF	TGTGCCTCCGGGAGGGGCACCGGGGAGCTGTTTTTT
many	-	TRBV20-1	TRBJ2-1	CSASSGRKPNEQFF	TGCAGTGCTAGTAGTGGACGCAAACCCAATGAGCAGTTCTTC
many	-	TRBV27	TRBJ1-5	CASSFKSNQPQHF	TGTGCCAGCAGTTTTAAGAGCAATCAGCCCCAGCATTTT
-	-	TRBV20-1	TRBJ1-1	CSAEPGGYTEAFF	TGCAGTGCTGAACCTGGGGGTTACACTGAAGCTTTCTTT
many	-	TRBV11-1	TRBJ1-4	CASSWDISNEKLFF	TGTGCCAGCAGCTGGGACATCTCTAATGAAAAACTGTTTTTT
-	TRBD1	TRBV7-3	TRBJ2-1	CASSLGTANYNEQFF	TGTGCCAGCAGCCTCGGGACAGCCAACTACAATGAGCAGTTCTTC
many	TRBD1	TRBV20-1	TRBJ2-7	CSARAGTGIYEQYF	TGCAGTGCTAGAGCTGGGACAGGGATCTACGAGCAGTACTTC
many	-	TRBV7-2	TRBJ2-1	CASSLVSNEQFF	TGTGCCAGCAGCTTAGTAAGCAATGAGCAGTTCTTC
many	TRBD1	TRBV7-9	TRBJ1-2	CASSFRGTNYGYTF	TGTGCCAGCAGCTTCAGGGGGACCAACTATGGCTACACCTTC
many	TRBD1	TRBV20-1	TRBJ2-7	CSAGTGTYEQYF	TGCAGTGCCGGGACAGGGACCTACGAGCAGTACTTC
many	-	TRBV9	TRBJ2-3	CASSVVQPGDTQYF	TGTGCCAGCAGCGTAGTCCAGCCTGGGGATACGCAGTATTTT
many	TRBD1	TRBV7-2	TRBJ2-1	CASSLGGQGARRFF	TGTGCCAGCAGCTTAGGGGGACAGGGTGCCCGGCGGTTCTTC
-	-	TRBV29-1	TRBJ1-1	CSVEGQQMNTGAFF	TGCAGCGTTGAAGGGCAGCAAATGAACACTGGAGCTTTCTTT
many	TRBD1	TRBV12-3/TRBV12-4	TRBJ2-5	CASSDRAIQETQYF	TGTGCCAGCAGTGACAGGGCAATCCAAGAGACCCAGTACTTC
many	-	TRBV18	TRBJ2-7	CASSPRTAGTYEQYF	TGTGCCAGCTCACCACGAACGGCAGGGACGTACGAGCAGTACTTC